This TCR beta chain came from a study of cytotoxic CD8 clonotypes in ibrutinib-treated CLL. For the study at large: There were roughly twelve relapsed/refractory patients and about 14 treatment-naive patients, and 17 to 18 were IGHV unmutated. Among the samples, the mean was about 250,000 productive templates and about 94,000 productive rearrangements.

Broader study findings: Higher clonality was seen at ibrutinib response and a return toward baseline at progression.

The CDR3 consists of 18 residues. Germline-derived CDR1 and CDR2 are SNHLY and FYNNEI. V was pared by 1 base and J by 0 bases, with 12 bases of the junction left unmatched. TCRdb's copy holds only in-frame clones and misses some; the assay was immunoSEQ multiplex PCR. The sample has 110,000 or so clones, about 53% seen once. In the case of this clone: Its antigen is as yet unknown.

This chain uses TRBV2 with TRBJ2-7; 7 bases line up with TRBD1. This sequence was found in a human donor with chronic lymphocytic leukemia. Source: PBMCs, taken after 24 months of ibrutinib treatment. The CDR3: CASSEGTGYRTFSYEQYF. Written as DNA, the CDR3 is TGTGCCAGCAGTGAAGGGACAGGCTACCGGACCTTCTCCTACGAGCAGTACTTC.